The entry below gives a single TCR beta chain sequence along with its context. This entry comes from a study of blood T cell repertoires in COVID-19. For the study at large: Italy, Spain and the United States were the sources of the convalescent and acute COVID-19 samples. Sources were T cells, B-cell-depleted T cells, or PBMCs; the material itself was cDNA or gDNA.

Original processing notes: Reference gene primer amplification in the assay estimated nucleated cell counts. Clones were read by immunoSEQ multiplex PCR, and TCRdb kept only the in-frame ones, dropping some. V and J calls and clone size come straight from that table; D and trimming were deduced from the DNA. The table includes roughly 76,000 clones, roughly 91% detected once. There are 13 residues in the CDR3. The V end was cut by 5 bases, the J end by 3 bases, with 11 bases between. The V gene's germline CDR1 is GTSNPN and CDR2 SVGIG (reference sequence). The sample consisted of peripheral blood. This clonotype was obtained from a woman aged 80 or over with active or convalescent COVID-19. This chain joins TRBV30 and TRBJ1-5; no firm D call. CDR3 protein: CAWESGLNQPQHF. CDR3 DNA sequence: TGTGCCTGGGAATCAGGACTCAATCAGCCCCAGCATTTT.